These 22 T cell receptor beta chains were all obtained from the same sample, sequenced in a study of glioma-infiltrating T cells. Using RNA template, CDR3s of TCR alpha and beta were amplified with iRepertoire arm-PCR. TCRdb recomputed calls from the multiplex PCR reads with MiXCR, one row per CDR3 protein. In the table there are 40,000 or so distinct CDR3 sequences, about a fifth of which are singletons. The sample was glioma tissue, nonneoplastic brain tissue, or PBMCs (not recorded which). The receptors were sampled from a human donor with low-grade glioma or glioblastoma, undergoing nonglioma brain surgery, or in good health (not recorded which).

This clonotype turned up a few times. The chain combines TRBV12-3 or TRBV12-4 with TRBJ2-7; 7 bases map to TRBD1. V was clipped by 10 bases and J by 12 bases; unmatched bases: 21. The CDR3 has 14 residues. The CDR3 spells CAIADRLRPLGGYV. CDR3 sequence (DNA): TGTGCCATCGCGGACAGGCTCAGGCCTCTGGGCGGGTACGTC.

Remarks on this clonotype: A much larger clone differs by one base, so this may be a read error. The gene calls are TRBV7-2 and TRBJ2-3; D is perhaps TRBD1 (6 bases). The CDR3 is made up of 15 amino acids. Germline CDR1 reads SGHTA; CDR2 reads FQGNSA. V was pared by 6 bases and J by 2 bases, with 15 bases between. DNA for the CDR3: TGTGCCAGCAGTCACCTAGGGGGAAACACAGATACGCAGTATTTT. Its translation: CASSHLGGNTDTQYF.

This clonotype was recorded many times. The chain couples TRBV7-2 to TRBJ1-1, with a possible D match to TRBD1 (6 bases). Germline V gene data show CDR1 as SGHTA and CDR2 as FQGNSA. The germline V and J ends were trimmed by 3 bases and 1 base, with 15 bases remaining between them. This CDR3 has 16 residues. The CDR3 DNA reads as TGTGCCAGCAGCTTCCTGGGCAGGGGCTCGAACACTGAAGCTTTCTTT. Protein product: CASSFLGRGSNTEAFF.

Ten or more counts support this clonotype. The chain uses TRBV4-1 and TRBJ1-4; D remains unclear. This CDR3 comprises 13 residues. V was pared by 0 bases and J by 7 bases, with 6 bases between. CDR1 is MGHRA and CDR2 is YSYEKL in the germline V gene. The CDR3 sequence is CASSQETLEKLFF. The DNA of the CDR3 is TGCGCCAGCAGCCAAGAGACACTTGAAAAACTGTTTTTT.

As to this clonotype: This may arise from a read error, as a much more abundant clone is one base away. The chain recombines TRBV2 with TRBJ2-3; no clear D. In germline, CDR1 is SNHLY, CDR2 FYNNEI. The CDR3 has 13 residues. The CDR3 loop is CASSRALTNTQYF. The CDR3 bases are TGTGCCAGCAGTAGGGCCCTCACAAATACGCAGTATTTT.

The V call is TRBV5-1, the J call TRBJ2-5; 10 bases map to TRBD2. CDR3 length equals 15 residues. V gave up 7 bases and J gave up 3 bases; unmatched junction bases: 9. Germline CDR1 is SGHRS and CDR2 is YFSETQ. CDR3 loop: CASRRTSGVKETQYF. The CDR3 DNA reads as TGCGCCAGCCGCCGAACTAGCGGGGTCAAAGAGACCCAGTACTTC.

With regard to this clonotype: A read error may produce the germline difference seen at one junction end. The V call is TRBV11-2, the J call TRBJ2-7; D remains ambiguous. The CDR3 is 13 amino acids. From germline, CDR1 is SGHAT and CDR2 FQNNGV. The CDR3 is CAGSLYSTYEQYF. The CDR3 DNA sequence: TGTGCCGGCAGCTTATACAGTACCTACGAGCAGTACTTC.

This clonotype was seen many times. V usage is TRBV20-1 and J usage is TRBJ2-1; TRBD1 matches 12 bases. Germline values: CDR1 DFQATT, CDR2 SNEGSKA (reference sequence). The CDR3 has 18 residues. The junction had 6 bases not matched to a gene; V was cut back by 0 bases and J by 0 bases. Here the CDR3 reads CSARDHGTGGFSYNEQFF. The DNA of the CDR3 is TGCAGTGCTAGAGATCACGGGACAGGGGGCTTCTCCTACAATGAGCAGTTCTTC.

This clonotype has only a few counts. J is TRBJ2-7 and V is TRBV10-3; perhaps TRBD1 as D (6 bases). V gave up 4 bases and J gave up 1 base, with 14 bases separating them. Germline CDR1 and CDR2: ENHRY and SYGVKD. The CDR3 extends over 15 amino acids. The CDR3 DNA reads TGTGCCATCAGTGGGAGACAGGTAGTTTCCTACGAGCAGTACTTC. It specifies CAISGRQVVSYEQYF.

This clonotype was observed at least ten times. The chain couples TRBV6-1 to TRBJ1-2, with 7 bases matching TRBD1. The germline V gene encodes CDR1 MNHNS and CDR2 SASEGT. The CDR3 runs to 14 residues. Trimming at V came to 5 bases and at J to 8 bases, leaving 11 bases not matched to a gene. The CDR3 region is CASSRGTDSLGYTF. CDR3 coding DNA: TGTGCCAGCAGTCGGGGGACAGACTCCTTGGGCTACACCTTC.

This clonotype was observed many times. The V and J genes are TRBV5-8 and TRBJ1-1, with a tentative D call TRBD1 (5 bases). CDR3 length equals 15 residues. From germline, CDR1 is SGHTS and CDR2 YDEGEE. V was pared by 4 bases and J by 1 base, with 14 bases between. CDR3 DNA: TGTGCCAGCAGCCGTGGGACGACTACGAACACTGAAGCTTTCTTT. Its protein product is CASSRGTTTNTEAFF.

Comment on this clonotype: Being one base from a much bigger clone, this may be a read error. V gene TRBV28 combines with J gene TRBJ2-6, with D unclear. V shed 8 bases and J shed 4 bases, with 9 bases lying between them. This CDR3 has 13 residues. Germline V gene sequence: CDR1 MDHEN, CDR2 SYDVKM. CDR3 nucleotide sequence: TGTGCCAGCTGGTCTCGGGGGGCCAACGTCCTGACTTTC. Translation: CASWSRGANVLTF.

This clonotype was detected many times. The J gene is TRBJ2-1, the V gene TRBV28; possible D gene TRBD2, 6 bases. The V end was cut by 4 bases, the J end by 6 bases, with 16 bases between. CDR3 length: 15 amino acids. The germline V gene has CDR1 MDHEN and CDR2 SYDVKM. CDR3 nucleotides: TGTGCCAGCAGTTCGAACATCGGGGGAGTCAATGAGCAGTTCTTC. Residues: CASSSNIGGVNEQFF.

The J gene is TRBJ2-1, the V gene TRBV13; D is ambiguous. The length of the CDR3 is 12 residues. The germline CDR1 and CDR2 sequences are PRHDT and FYEKMQ (reference sequence). The V end was cut by 6 bases, the J end by 5 bases, with 8 bases between. This CDR3 reads CASRVQNNEQFF. CDR3 in DNA: TGTGCCAGCAGAGTCCAGAACAATGAGCAGTTCTTC.

This clonotype was counted ten times or more. The genes are TRBV3-1 and TRBJ1-5; D is unclear. CDR3 size: 12 residues. Trimming took 5 bases from V and 11 from J, leaving 13 bases between them. Germline V gives CDR1 LGHDT, CDR2 YNNKEL (reference sequence). The CDR3 coding sequence is TGTGCCAGCAGCGACGGGCGCCGGGCCCAGCATTTT. Translated, it gives CASSDGRRAQHF.

This clonotype was detected many times. This chain links TRBV28 with TRBJ2-3; 16 bases align to TRBD2. Trimming took 5 bases from V and 5 from J; bases not matched to a gene: 4. Germline CDR1 reads MDHEN; CDR2 reads SYDVKM. This CDR3 is 16 amino acids long. Written as DNA, the CDR3 is TGTGCCAGCAGTCTGGGACTAGCGGGAGGGAAAGATACGCAGTATTTT. Translation gives CASSLGLAGGKDTQYF.

This clonotype was recorded at least ten times. J is TRBJ2-5 and V is TRBV18, with 11 bases matching TRBD1. Germline values: CDR1 KGHSH, CDR2 LQKENI. The CDR3 spans 16 residues. J lost 4 bases, V lost 3 bases, and 7 bases had no gene match. This CDR3 is CASSPVRGTGGETQYF. The CDR3 DNA follows: TGTGCCAGCTCACCCGTTAGAGGGACAGGGGGAGAGACCCAGTACTTC. Drawing the rest from reference TRBV18 and TRBJ2-5, the complete variable domain is NAGVMQNPRHLVRRRGQEARLRCSPMKGHSHVYWYRQLPEEGLKFMVYLQKENIIDESGMPKERFSAEFPKEGPSILRIQQVVRGDSAAYFCASSPVRGTGGETQYFGPGTRLLVL.

This clonotype showed up many times. V gene TRBV7-8 combines with J gene TRBJ2-1; 9 bases agree with TRBD2. V lost 2 bases to trimming and J lost 0 bases; unmatched junction nucleotides: 2. Per the germline V gene, CDR1 is SGHVS and CDR2 is FQNEAQ. This CDR3 contains 16 residues. CDR3 residues: CASSLIAGVSYNEQFF. The DNA for the CDR3 is TGTGCCAGCAGCTTAATAGCGGGGGTCTCCTACAATGAGCAGTTCTTC.

There are many counts of this clonotype. CDR3 coding DNA: TGTGCCAGCAGAGGGCCTGGGGGACATTCGAACACCGGGGAGCTGTTTTTT. Its protein is CASRGPGGHSNTGELFF. The chain joins TRBV3-1 to TRBJ2-2, with TRBD1 as a possible D gene (6 bases). The germline V gene encodes CDR1 LGHDT and CDR2 YNNKEL (reference sequence). V was trimmed by 6 bases and J by 0 bases, leaving 17 bases between them. The CDR3 is 17 amino acids.

This clonotype was seen many times. This rearrangement joins TRBV7-2 to TRBJ1-6; TRBD1 matches 9 bases. The CDR3 runs 17 residues. Germline CDR1 is SGHTA and CDR2 is FQGNSA. V shed 5 bases, J shed 8 bases, and the junction held 13 bases outside the gene matches. The chain's CDR3 is CASSRQATGGRDSPLHF. The CDR3 coding sequence is TGTGCCAGCAGCCGACAAGCCACAGGGGGCAGGGATTCACCCCTCCACTTT.

This clonotype was seen at least ten times. This chain connects TRBV20-1 to TRBJ2-1; 15 nucleotides match TRBD2. This CDR3 region has 19 residues. Germline V CDR1 and CDR2: DFQATT, SNEGSKA (reference sequence). The ends lost 5 bases at V and 1 base at J; junction bases unmatched: 12. The DNA of the CDR3 is TGCAGTGCTCGAAAGCCGGGACTAGCGGGAGGTCCTTCCTACAATGAGCAGTTCTTC. It encodes CSARKPGLAGGPSYNEQFF.

In its sample, this clonotype was seen many times. J is TRBJ1-1 and V is TRBV18, with D maybe TRBD1 (5 bases). The germline gives CDR1 KGHSH, CDR2 LQKENI. This CDR3 has 14 amino acids. The germline V and J ends were trimmed by 4 bases and 1 base, with 10 bases remaining between them. The CDR3 region is CASSLTGTNTEAFF. CDR3 DNA sequence: TGTGCCAGCTCACTCACGGGGACGAACACTGAAGCTTTCTTT.